Described below is a single T cell receptor beta chain sequence and its context. Its target is not known. The CDR3 has 10 residues. The V end lost 4 bases, the J end lost 11 bases, and 8 bases lay between the germline ends. The germline V gene encodes CDR1 SNHLY and CDR2 FYNNEI. This sample is drawn from a study of post-analysis software for immune sequencing data. Study-level background: The patients showed relapsing-remitting, secondary progressive and progressive-relapsing multiple sclerosis courses. Study-wide results and limits: Samples prepared in the same batch strongly co-clustered by F measure. Patients used five TRBV segments, including TRBV5-6, TRBV5-1 and TRBV20-1, more often than controls. For normalized Chao1 diversity, multiple sclerosis patients scored significantly lower than controls did.

Sequencing libraries made from TCR beta cDNA carried unique molecular identifiers. T cells, roughly 0.9 to 11 million of them, yielded around 460,000 cDNA molecules. TCRdb processed the PCR reads anew with MiXCR; each CDR3 protein has one entry. The sample contains around 500,000 distinct CDR3 sequences, under 40% of which appear only once. This chain links TRBV2 with TRBJ2-5; no definite D call. Sequencing input: blood. This clonotype was sampled from a girl aged 2-17 years with multiple sclerosis. The CDR3 reads CASSAQKQYF. The CDR3 DNA sequence: TGTGCCAGCAGTGCTCAGAAGCAGTACTTC.